This T cell receptor (beta chain) derives from a study of OX40 agonist ivuxolimab in advanced cancers. Study-wide context: People who had prior anti-PD-1, anti-PD-L1 or anti-CTLA-4 therapy could take part, and around 40% had some.

Study-level findings and limits: Some patients who did not respond also had low normalized T-cell clonal expansion.

Trimming took 1 base from V and 7 from J, leaving 13 bases between them. CDR1 and CDR2 (germline): SGHVS, FQNEAQ. This CDR3 is built from 14 residues. Only in-frame clones appear in the TCRdb table, and some are missing; sequencing was by immunoSEQ multiplex PCR. Seen here are 65,000 to 75,000 clones, 80% to 90% observed once, and the top ten hold under 4.5%. Regarding this clone: Its antigen is unidentified.

The source is an adult with an advanced solid tumor such as melanoma, head and neck, liver or kidney cancer. The rearrangement joins TRBV7-8 to TRBJ1-1; possibly TRBD1 for D (6 bases). The specimen comprised CD4+ or CD8+ T cells sorted from blood, sampled in a trial of the OX40 agonist ivuxolimab. CDR3 in DNA: TGTGCCAGCAGCTTAGATGCGCAGGGGATTGAAGCTTTCTTT. Protein product: CASSLDAQGIEAFF. Drawing the rest from reference TRBV7-8 and TRBJ1-1, the complete variable domain is GAGVSQSPRYKVAKRGQDVALRCDPISGHVSLFWYQQALGQGPEFLTYFQNEAQLDKSGLPSDRFFAERPEGSVSTLKIQRTQQEDSAVYLCASSLDAQGIEAFFGQGTRLTVV.